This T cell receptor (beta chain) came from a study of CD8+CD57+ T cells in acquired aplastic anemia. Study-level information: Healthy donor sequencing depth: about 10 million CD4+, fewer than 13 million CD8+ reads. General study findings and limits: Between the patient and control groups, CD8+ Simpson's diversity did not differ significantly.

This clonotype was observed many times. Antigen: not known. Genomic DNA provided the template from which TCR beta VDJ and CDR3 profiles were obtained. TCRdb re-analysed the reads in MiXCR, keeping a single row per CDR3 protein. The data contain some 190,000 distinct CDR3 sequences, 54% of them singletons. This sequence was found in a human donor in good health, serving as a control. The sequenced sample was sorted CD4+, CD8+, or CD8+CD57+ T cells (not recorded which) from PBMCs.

CDR3 DNA sequence: TGTGCCAGCAGGGGCAGGACTGTAGAGCAGTACTTC. Translated, it gives CASRGRTVEQYF. The chain carries TRBV25-1 and TRBJ2-7; possible D gene TRBD2, 5 bases. This CDR3 is 12 amino acids long. V was clipped by 6 bases and J by 7 bases, with 13 bases between them. Germline CDR1 reads MGHDK; CDR2 reads SYGVNS.